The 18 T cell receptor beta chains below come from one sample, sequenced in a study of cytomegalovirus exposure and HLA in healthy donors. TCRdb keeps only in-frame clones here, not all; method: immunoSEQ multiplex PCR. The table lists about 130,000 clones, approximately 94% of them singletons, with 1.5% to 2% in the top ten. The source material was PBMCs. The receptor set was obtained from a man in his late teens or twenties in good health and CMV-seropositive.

The CDR3 reads CASSPVLYTEAFF. CDR3 DNA: TGTGCCAGCAGCCCCGTGTTGTACACTGAAGCTTTCTTT. The genes are TRBV6-5 and TRBJ1-1; D ambiguous. V lost 6 bases, J lost 3 bases, and 11 bases lay in between. CDR1 is MNHEY and CDR2 is SVGAGI in the germline V gene. The CDR3 has 13 amino acids.

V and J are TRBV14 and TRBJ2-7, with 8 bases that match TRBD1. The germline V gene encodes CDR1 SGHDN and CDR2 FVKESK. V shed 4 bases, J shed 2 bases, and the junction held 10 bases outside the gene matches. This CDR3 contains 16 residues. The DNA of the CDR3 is TGTGCCAGCAGCCCCGTGAACAGGGGGGATACCTACGAGCAGTACTTC. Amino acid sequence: CASSPVNRGDTYEQYF.

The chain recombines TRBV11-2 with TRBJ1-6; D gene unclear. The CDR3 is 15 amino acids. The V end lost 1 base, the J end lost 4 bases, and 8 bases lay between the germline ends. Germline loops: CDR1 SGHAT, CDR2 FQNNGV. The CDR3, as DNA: TGTGCCAGCAGCTTAGTAGGAGGGTATAATTCACCCCTCCACTTT. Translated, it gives CASSLVGGYNSPLHF.

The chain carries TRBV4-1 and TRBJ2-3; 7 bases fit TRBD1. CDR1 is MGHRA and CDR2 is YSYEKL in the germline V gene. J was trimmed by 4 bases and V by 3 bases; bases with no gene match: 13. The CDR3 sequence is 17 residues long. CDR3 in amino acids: CASSQGKGAMIADTQYF. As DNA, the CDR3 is TGCGCCAGCAGCCAGGGCAAGGGGGCTATGATTGCAGATACGCAGTATTTT.

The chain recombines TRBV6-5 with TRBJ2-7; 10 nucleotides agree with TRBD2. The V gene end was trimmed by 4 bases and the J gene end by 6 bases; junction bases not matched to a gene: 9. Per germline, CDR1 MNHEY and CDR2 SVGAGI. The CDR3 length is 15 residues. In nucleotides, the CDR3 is TGTGCCAGCAGTTTGGAATCGTGGACTAGCGGCGAGCAGTACTTC. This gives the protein CASSLESWTSGEQYF.

The CDR3 loop reads CASSSPSGTYPYEQYF. In nucleotides, the CDR3 is TGTGCCAGCAGCTCCCCTAGCGGTACTTACCCCTACGAGCAGTACTTC. This chain uses TRBV5-4 with TRBJ2-7; TRBD2 matches at 7 bases. This CDR3 comprises 16 residues. Germline CDR1 reads SGHNT; CDR2 reads YYREEE (reference sequence). After removal of 3 bases from V and 2 bases from J, the junction contained 11 bases not matched to a gene. Based on the CDR3 plus reference TRBV5-4 and TRBJ2-7, the full variable domain is ETGVTQSPTHLIKTRGQQVTLRCSSQSGHNTVSWYQQALGQGPQFIFQYYREEENGRGNFPPRFSGLQFPNYSSELNVNALELDDSALYLCASSSPSGTYPYEQYFGPGTRLTVT.

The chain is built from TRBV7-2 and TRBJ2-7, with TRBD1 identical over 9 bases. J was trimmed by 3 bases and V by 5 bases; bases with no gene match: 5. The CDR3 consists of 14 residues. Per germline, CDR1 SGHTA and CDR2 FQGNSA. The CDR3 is CASSNPGQGYEQYF. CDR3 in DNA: TGTGCCAGCAGCAATCCGGGACAGGGCTACGAGCAGTACTTC.

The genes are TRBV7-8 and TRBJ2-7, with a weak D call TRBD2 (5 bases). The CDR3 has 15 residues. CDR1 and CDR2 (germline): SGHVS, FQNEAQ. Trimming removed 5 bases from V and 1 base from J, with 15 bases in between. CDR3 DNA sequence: TGTGCCAGCAGCCCAAAGACGGGGATGTCCTACGAGCAGTACTTC. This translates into CASSPKTGMSYEQYF. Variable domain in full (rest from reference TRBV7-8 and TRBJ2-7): GAGVSQSPRYKVAKRGQDVALRCDPISGHVSLFWYQQALGQGPEFLTYFQNEAQLDKSGLPSDRFFAERPEGSVSTLKIQRTQQEDSAVYLCASSPKTGMSYEQYFGPGTRLTVT.

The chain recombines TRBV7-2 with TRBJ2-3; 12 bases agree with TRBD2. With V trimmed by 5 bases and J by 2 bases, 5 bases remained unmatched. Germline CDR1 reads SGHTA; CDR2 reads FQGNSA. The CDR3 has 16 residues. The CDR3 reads CASSPGLAGSTDTQYF. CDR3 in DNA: TGTGCCAGCAGCCCAGGACTAGCGGGGTCCACAGATACGCAGTATTTT.

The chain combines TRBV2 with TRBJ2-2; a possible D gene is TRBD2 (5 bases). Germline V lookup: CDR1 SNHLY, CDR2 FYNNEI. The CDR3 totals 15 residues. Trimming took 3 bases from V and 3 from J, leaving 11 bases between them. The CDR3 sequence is CASSDTRTDTGELFF. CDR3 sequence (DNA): TGTGCCAGCAGTGATACAAGGACTGACACCGGGGAGCTGTTTTTT.

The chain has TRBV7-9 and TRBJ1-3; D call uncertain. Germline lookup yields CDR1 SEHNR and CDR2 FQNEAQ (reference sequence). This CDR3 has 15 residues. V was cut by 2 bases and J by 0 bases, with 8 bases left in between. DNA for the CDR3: TGTGCCAGCAGCTTAACAGTGATCTCTGGAAACACCATATATTTT. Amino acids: CASSLTVISGNTIYF.

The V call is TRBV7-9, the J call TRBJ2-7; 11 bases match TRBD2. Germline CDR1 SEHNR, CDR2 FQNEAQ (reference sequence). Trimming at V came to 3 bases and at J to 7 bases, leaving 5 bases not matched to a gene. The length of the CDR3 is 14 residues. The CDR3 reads CASSLTSGNGEQYF. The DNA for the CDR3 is TGTGCCAGCAGCTTGACTAGCGGGAATGGAGAGCAGTACTTC. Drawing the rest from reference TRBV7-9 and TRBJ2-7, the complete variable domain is DTGVSQNPRHKITKRGQNVTFRCDPISEHNRLYWYRQTLGQGPEFLTYFQNEAQLEKSRLLSDRFSAERPKGSFSTLEIQRTEQGDSAMYLCASSLTSGNGEQYFGPGTRLTVT.

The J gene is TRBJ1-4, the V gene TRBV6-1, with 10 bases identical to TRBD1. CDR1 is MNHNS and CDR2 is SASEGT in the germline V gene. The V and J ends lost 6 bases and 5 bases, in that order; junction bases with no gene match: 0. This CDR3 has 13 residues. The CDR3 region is CASRGQGNEKLFF. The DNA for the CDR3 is TGTGCCAGCAGGGGACAGGGGAATGAAAAACTGTTTTTT.

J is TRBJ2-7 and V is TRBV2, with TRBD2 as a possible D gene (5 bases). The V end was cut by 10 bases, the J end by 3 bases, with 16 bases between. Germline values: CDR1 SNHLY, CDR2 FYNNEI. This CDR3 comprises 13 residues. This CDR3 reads CATGRNGGYEQYF. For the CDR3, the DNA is TGTGCCACCGGGCGGAACGGAGGCTACGAGCAGTACTTC.

In nucleotides, the CDR3 is TGCGCCAGCAGCTTGGGGACTAGCGGGAGGTACGAGCAGTACTTC. Translating it yields CASSLGTSGRYEQYF. V and J are TRBV5-1 and TRBJ2-7; TRBD2 matches 14 bases. The CDR3 runs to 15 residues. CDR1 and CDR2 (germline): SGHRS, YFSETQ. V lost 0 bases to trimming and J lost 4 bases; unmatched junction nucleotides: 0.

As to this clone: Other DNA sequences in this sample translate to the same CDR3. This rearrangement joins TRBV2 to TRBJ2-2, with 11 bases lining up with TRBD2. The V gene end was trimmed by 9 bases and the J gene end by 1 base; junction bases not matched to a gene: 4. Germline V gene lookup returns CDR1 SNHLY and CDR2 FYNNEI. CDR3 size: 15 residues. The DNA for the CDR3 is TGTGCCAGTTCAGGACTAGCGGGGAACACCGGGGAGCTGTTTTTT. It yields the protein CASSGLAGNTGELFF.

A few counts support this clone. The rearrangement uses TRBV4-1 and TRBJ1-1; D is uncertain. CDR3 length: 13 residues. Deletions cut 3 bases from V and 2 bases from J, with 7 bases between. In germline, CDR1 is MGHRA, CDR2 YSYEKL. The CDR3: CASSHVDNTEAFF. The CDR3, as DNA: TGCGCCAGCAGCCATGTAGATAACACTGAAGCTTTCTTT.

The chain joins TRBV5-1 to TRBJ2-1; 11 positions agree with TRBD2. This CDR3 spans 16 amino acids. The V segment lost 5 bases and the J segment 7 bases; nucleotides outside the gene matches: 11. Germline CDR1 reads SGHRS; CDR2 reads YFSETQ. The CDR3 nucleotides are TGCGCCAGCAGGAGGCGTCTAGCGGGAGGCGGTAATGAGCAGTTCTTC. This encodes CASRRRLAGGGNEQFF. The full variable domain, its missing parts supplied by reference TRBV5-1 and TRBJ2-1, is KAGVTQTPRYLIKTRGQQVTLSCSPISGHRSVSWYQQTPGQGLQFLFEYFSETQRNKGNFPGRFSGRQFSNSRSEMNVSTLELGDSALYLCASRRRLAGGGNEQFFGPGTRLTVL.